A selection of T cell receptor beta chains follows, all from one sample in a study of blood T cell repertoires in COVID-19. TCRdb's table, derived via immunoSEQ multiplex PCR, lists solely in-frame clones and lacks some. Here the sample spans 97,000 or so clones, around nine tenths being singletons. The sequencing sample was made of peripheral blood. The receptors originated from a man aged 60 to 75 with acute or convalescent COVID-19. CDR3s include the opening cysteine and the closing phenylalanine or tryptophan. D genes are given only for firm matches.

d_call	v_call	j_call	cdr3_aa
NA	TRBV5-1	TRBJ1-2	CASSLQGDYGYTF
TRBD2	TRBV19	TRBJ2-1	CASSLGTSVHNEQFF
NA	TRBV4-1	TRBJ2-7	CASSQGFPGNYEQYF
TRBD1	TRBV18	TRBJ2-1	CASSPSSDRDSYNEQFF
TRBD2	TRBV3-1/TRBV3-2	TRBJ2-2	CASSRTSGGSTGELFF
TRBD1	TRBV6-1	TRBJ1-4	CASSGWTGEAANEKLFF
NA	TRBV11-2	TRBJ1-2	CASSPHAVGYTF
NA	TRBV3-1/TRBV3-2	TRBJ2-5	CASSQATGRRETQYF
NA	TRBV11-2	TRBJ1-3	CASSLRGRQDSGNTIYF
TRBD1	TRBV5-4	TRBJ1-3	CASSPAGGSRGNTIYF
NA	TRBV7-6	TRBJ1-4	CASSFRANEKLFF
NA	TRBV6-4	TRBJ1-1	CASSPGGHPGNGAFF
TRBD2	TRBV30	TRBJ2-1	CAWSLLAGYYNEQFF
NA	TRBV30	TRBJ1-6	CAWCPGGSSYNSPLHF
NA	TRBV2	TRBJ1-4	CASSVEAGAVGLGKLFF
TRBD1	TRBV6-5	TRBJ2-1	CASSYKRGQYNEQFF